A selection of T cell receptor beta chains follows, all from one sample in a study of cytomegalovirus exposure and HLA in healthy donors. This table comes from immunoSEQ multiplex PCR, and its TCRdb copy is limited to in-frame clones, with some not included. The sample holds around 140,000 clones; approximately 78% are singletons and the top ten take around 8.1%. The sample consisted of PBMCs. Receptor source: a woman aged 45 to 65 in good health and CMV-seropositive. Each CDR3 is given with its conserved first and last residue. D genes are given only for firm matches. Rows may omit the clone size; those that give it use once, few, many or a size class.

clone size	D gene	V gene	J gene	CDR3 DNA	CDR3 protein
few	.	TRBV7-3	TRBJ1-5	TGTGCCAGCAGCTTAGGGGGGTCGTGGAGTAGCAATCAGCCCCAGCATTTT	CASSLGGSWSSNQPQHF
.	TRBD1	TRBV19	TRBJ1-5	TGTGCCAGTAGTATAGATGGGACAGGGTTGTATCAGCCCCAGCATTTT	CASSIDGTGLYQPQHF
.	.	TRBV5-1	TRBJ2-2	TGCGCCAGCAGCACCGGGACATACACCGGGGAGCTGTTTTTT	CASSTGTYTGELFF
few	.	TRBV29-1	TRBJ2-7	TGCAGCGTTGAAGTGGGGCAGGGAGGAGGCGAGCAGTACTTC	CSVEVGQGGGEQYF
.	TRBD1	TRBV27	TRBJ1-2	TGTGCCAGCAGTTCTCCCGGACAGGGAGGGGTGAATGGCTACACCTTC	CASSSPGQGGVNGYTF
.	.	TRBV18	TRBJ2-5	TGTGCCAGCTCACCACGAACGGGGGAGACCCAGTACTTC	CASSPRTGETQYF
.	TRBD2	TRBV11-2	TRBJ2-3	TGTGCCAGCAGCCTAGCGGGCACAGATACGCAGTATTTT	CASSLAGTDTQYF
few	.	TRBV9	TRBJ1-4	TGTGCCAGCAGCAGCCGGAGTCTTAATGAAAAACTGTTTTTT	CASSSRSLNEKLFF
.	.	TRBV19	TRBJ2-1	TGTGCCAGTAGTATAGGGCGACAGGTCCGTGAGCAGTTCTTC	CASSIGRQVREQFF
.	.	TRBV27	TRBJ2-1	TGTGCCAGCTTCCCCCAGGGACGGGGTGGAGGGGAGCAGTTCTTC	CASFPQGRGGGEQFF
.	TRBD1	TRBV25-1	TRBJ1-2	TGTGCCAGCAGCCTTACCAGGGGGCAGCACTATGGCTACACCTTC	CASSLTRGQHYGYTF
.	.	TRBV7-9	TRBJ1-2	TGTGCCAGCAGCTTAACAGGGAGTGGCTACACCTTC	CASSLTGSGYTF